These 18 T cell receptor beta chains were all obtained from the same sample, sequenced in a study of blood T cell repertoires in COVID-19. TCRdb's table, derived via immunoSEQ multiplex PCR, lists solely in-frame clones and lacks some. The data hold about 310,000 clones, with approximately 89% observed a single time. Sequenced material: peripheral blood. Source of these receptors: a woman aged 50 to 60 who had recovered from COVID-19.

The chain joins TRBV9 to TRBJ2-1; TRBD1 agrees at 10 bases. The CDR3 is 15 residues long. Germline CDR1 reads SGDLS; CDR2 reads YYNGEE. V was clipped by 4 bases and J by 10 bases; unmatched bases: 11. The CDR3 nucleotides read TGTGCCAGCAGCCTCCGGGGACAGGGGAGGCCCGAGCAGTTCTTC. Translation gives CASSLRGQGRPEQFF. The variable domain in full, completed from reference TRBV9 and TRBJ2-1, reads DSGVTQTPKHLITATGQRVTLRCSPRSGDLSVYWYQQSLDQGLQFLIQYYNGEERAKGNILERFSAQQFPDLHSELNLSSLELGDSALYFCASSLRGQGRPEQFFGPGTRLTVL.

This clone showed up just once. This specimen includes other DNA sequences encoding the same CDR3. V usage is TRBV5-1 and J usage is TRBJ1-3; D is possibly TRBD1 (5 bases). Germline lookup yields CDR1 SGHRS and CDR2 YFSETQ. The CDR3 has 15 amino acids. The germline V and J ends were trimmed by 0 bases and 1 base, with 8 bases remaining between them. The CDR3 sequence is CASSLGRGSGNTIYF. Here the CDR3 DNA reads TGCGCCAGCAGCTTGGGAAGGGGTTCTGGAAACACCATATATTTT.

The chain couples TRBV7-9 to TRBJ2-2; TRBD1 matches at 9 bases. Germline trimming cut 4 bases from V and 6 bases from J; bases unmatched to any gene: 12. This CDR3 contains 17 residues. CDR1 and CDR2 from the germline V gene are SEHNR and FQNEAQ (reference sequence). The CDR3 nucleotides read TGTGCCAGCAGCTCAAACAGGGGGCGAGCCCGGTCCGGGGAGCTGTTTTTT. It codes for CASSSNRGRARSGELFF.

The chain employs TRBV28 and TRBJ1-2; possibly TRBD1 for D (5 bases). CDR1 is MDHEN, CDR2 SYDVKM, per germline. The CDR3 is made up of 13 amino acids. Trimming removed 2 bases at V and 6 bases at J, with 10 bases between. CDR3 in amino acids: CASSLNRLDGYTF. The CDR3 region has the DNA TGTGCCAGCAGTTTAAACAGGCTGGATGGCTACACCTTC.

The chain carries TRBV3-1 (or the pseudogene TRBV3-2) and TRBJ2-5, with 7 bases aligning to TRBD2. The germline CDR1 and CDR2 sequences are LGHDT and YNNKEL (reference sequence). With V trimmed by 1 base and J by 5 bases, 4 bases remained unmatched. The CDR3 consists of 14 residues. The CDR3 loop is CASSQAGAGETQYF. The DNA of the CDR3 is TGTGCCAGCAGCCAAGCGGGAGCGGGGGAGACCCAGTACTTC.

The J gene is TRBJ2-1, the V gene TRBV19; possibly TRBD1 for D (5 bases). This CDR3 has 14 amino acids. The germline CDR1 and CDR2 sequences are LNHDA and SQIVND (reference sequence). Deletions cut 3 bases from V and 5 bases from J, with 11 bases between. The chain's CDR3 is CASSMGQKHNEQFF. For the CDR3, the DNA is TGTGCCAGTAGTATGGGGCAGAAGCACAATGAGCAGTTCTTC.

The chain links TRBV30 to TRBJ1-1; TRBD1 is a possible D gene (5 bases). CDR1 and CDR2 (germline): GTSNPN, SVGIG (reference sequence). V lost 0 bases and J 5 bases, leaving 7 bases between the germline ends. There are 12 residues in the CDR3. CDR3: CAWSVRGTEAFF. In nucleotides, the CDR3 is TGTGCCTGGAGTGTACGGGGGACTGAAGCTTTCTTT.

V is TRBV2 and J is TRBJ2-7; D unclear. Germline CDR1 SNHLY, CDR2 FYNNEI. This CDR3 region has 12 residues. Trimming removed 0 bases from V and 4 bases from J, with 4 bases in between. The CDR3 is CASSEARYEQYF. In DNA, the CDR3 is TGTGCCAGCAGTGAAGCGCGGTACGAGCAGTACTTC.

The chain joins TRBV5-1 to TRBJ1-6; 8 positions agree with TRBD1. V lost 0 bases and J lost 8; bases outside the gene matches: 4. Per the germline V gene, CDR1 is SGHRS and CDR2 is YFSETQ. The CDR3 is 15 amino acids. CDR3 sequence: CASSLAGQGYSPLHF. CDR3 DNA sequence: TGCGCCAGCAGCTTGGCCGGACAGGGCTATTCACCCCTCCACTTT.

The V and J genes are TRBV19 and TRBJ1-1, with D possibly being TRBD1 (5 bases). This CDR3 has 14 amino acids. Germline values: CDR1 LNHDA, CDR2 SQIVND (reference sequence). The V and J ends lost 2 bases and 1 base respectively, with 8 bases between them. The CDR3, as DNA: TGTGCCAGTAGTATACGACAGCCGAACACTGAAGCTTTCTTT. It codes for CASSIRQPNTEAFF.

V usage is TRBV5-1 and J usage is TRBJ1-3, with 7 bases identical to TRBD1. Trimming took 0 bases from V and 2 from J; bases not matched to a gene: 2. CDR3 size: 15 residues. Germline lookup yields CDR1 SGHRS and CDR2 YFSETQ. CDR3 nucleotide sequence: TGCGCCAGCAGCTTGGACGGGACAGCTGGAAACACCATATATTTT. This gives the protein CASSLDGTAGNTIYF.

The chain links TRBV15 to TRBJ2-7; no firm D call. The CDR3 covers 12 residues. Between the trimmed V and J ends, which lost 4 bases and 3 bases, there was a span of 7 bases. Germline assignment: CDR1 LNHNV and CDR2 YYDKDF (reference sequence). CDR3 nucleotides: TGTGCCACCAGCAAAGCAGGCTACGAGCAGTACTTC. It translates to CATSKAGYEQYF.

The chain links TRBV27 to TRBJ2-7; 13 bases are a match to TRBD2. CDR3 length: 15 residues. CDR1 is MNHEY, CDR2 SMNVEV, per germline (reference sequence). V lost 5 bases and J lost 4; bases outside the gene matches: 5. The CDR3 is CASSLTSGGAYEQYF. CDR3 nucleotide sequence: TGTGCCAGCAGTCTCACTAGCGGGGGGGCTTACGAGCAGTACTTC.

The CDR3: CASRSRGNNSPLHF. CDR3 nucleotides: TGCGCCAGCAGGAGCAGGGGTAATAATTCACCCCTCCACTTT. The chain combines TRBV5-1 with TRBJ1-6; tentatively, D is TRBD1 (6 bases). This CDR3 spans 14 amino acids. The germline V gene encodes CDR1 SGHRS and CDR2 YFSETQ. Trimming left V 5 bases short and J 5 bases short, with 11 bases between.

The chain is built from TRBV5-4 and TRBJ1-6; no definite D call. With 1 base removed from V and 1 base from J, the gap between germline ends came to 15 bases. Per the germline V gene, CDR1 is SGHNT and CDR2 is YYREEE (reference sequence). The CDR3 is 18 residues long. CDR3 coding DNA: TGTGCCAGCAGCTTGACAACTGGAGTTCAGTCCTATAATTCACCCCTCCACTTT. Translated: CASSLTTGVQSYNSPLHF. The variable domain in full, completed from reference TRBV5-4 and TRBJ1-6, reads ETGVTQSPTHLIKTRGQQVTLRCSSQSGHNTVSWYQQALGQGPQFIFQYYREEENGRGNFPPRFSGLQFPNYSSELNVNALELDDSALYLCASSLTTGVQSYNSPLHFGNGTRLTVT.

The chain is built from TRBV29-1 and TRBJ2-5, with TRBD2 identical over 8 bases. This CDR3 has 13 residues. Germline CDR1 and CDR2: SQVTM and ANQGSEA. J was trimmed by 4 bases and V by 8 bases; bases with no gene match: 9. This chain's CDR3 is CSIQLRGGETQYF. The CDR3, as DNA: TGCAGCATCCAACTCCGGGGGGGAGAGACCCAGTACTTC.

This chain connects TRBV19 to TRBJ2-1; D remains unclear. V was clipped by 5 bases and J by 8 bases, with 16 bases between them. The CDR3 consists of 14 residues. The germline CDR1 and CDR2 sequences are LNHDA and SQIVND (reference sequence). CDR3 protein: CASSLDPSFHEQFF. The CDR3 DNA sequence: TGTGCCAGTAGTCTGGATCCTAGTTTCCATGAGCAGTTCTTC.

CDR3 nucleotide sequence: TGTGCCAGCAGCGAAATGCAGGGGGCGCAAGAGACCCAGTACTTC. Translation: CASSEMQGAQETQYF. The chain couples TRBV7-8 to TRBJ2-5, with TRBD1 identical over 8 bases. The V gene's germline CDR1 is SGHVS and CDR2 FQNEAQ. V gave up 5 bases and J gave up 2 bases; unmatched junction bases: 7. This CDR3 is built from 15 residues.